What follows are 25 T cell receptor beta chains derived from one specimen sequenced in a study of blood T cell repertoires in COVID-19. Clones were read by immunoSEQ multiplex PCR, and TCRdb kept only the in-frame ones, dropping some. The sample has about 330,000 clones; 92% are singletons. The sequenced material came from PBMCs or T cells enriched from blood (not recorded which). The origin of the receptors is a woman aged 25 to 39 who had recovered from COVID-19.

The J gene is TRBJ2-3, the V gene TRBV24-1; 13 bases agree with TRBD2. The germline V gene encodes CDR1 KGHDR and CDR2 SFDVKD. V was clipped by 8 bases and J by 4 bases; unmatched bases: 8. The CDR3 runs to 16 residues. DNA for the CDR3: TGTGCCACCAACAGCGGACTAGCGGGAGTCTCAGATACGCAGTATTTT. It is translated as CATNSGLAGVSDTQYF.

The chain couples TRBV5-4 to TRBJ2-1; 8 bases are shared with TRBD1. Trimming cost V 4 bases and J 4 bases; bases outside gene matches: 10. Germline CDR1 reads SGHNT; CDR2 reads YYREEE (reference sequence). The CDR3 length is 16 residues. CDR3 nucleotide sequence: TGTGCCAGCAGCACAATAGGCGGACAGGGTTACAATGAGCAGTTCTTC. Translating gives CASSTIGGQGYNEQFF.

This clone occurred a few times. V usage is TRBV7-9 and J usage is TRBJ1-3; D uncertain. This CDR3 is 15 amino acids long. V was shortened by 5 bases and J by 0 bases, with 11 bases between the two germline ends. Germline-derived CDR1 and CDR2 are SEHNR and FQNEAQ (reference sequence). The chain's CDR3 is CASSEAGISGNTIYF. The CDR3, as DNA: TGTGCCAGCAGCGAAGCGGGGATCTCTGGAAACACCATATATTTT.

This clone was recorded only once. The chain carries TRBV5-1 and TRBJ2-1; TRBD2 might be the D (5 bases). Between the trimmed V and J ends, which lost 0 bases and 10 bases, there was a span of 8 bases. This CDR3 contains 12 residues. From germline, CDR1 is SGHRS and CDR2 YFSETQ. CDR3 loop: CASSLGSGEQFF. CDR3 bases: TGCGCCAGCAGCTTGGGGTCGGGGGAGCAGTTCTTC.

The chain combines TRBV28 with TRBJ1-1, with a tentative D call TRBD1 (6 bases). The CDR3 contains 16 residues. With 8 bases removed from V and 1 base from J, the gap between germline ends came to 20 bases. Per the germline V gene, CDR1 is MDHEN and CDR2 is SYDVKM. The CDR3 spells CASPKTGQIGNTEAFF. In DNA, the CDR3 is TGTGCCAGCCCCAAAACCGGACAGATTGGGAACACTGAAGCTTTCTTT.

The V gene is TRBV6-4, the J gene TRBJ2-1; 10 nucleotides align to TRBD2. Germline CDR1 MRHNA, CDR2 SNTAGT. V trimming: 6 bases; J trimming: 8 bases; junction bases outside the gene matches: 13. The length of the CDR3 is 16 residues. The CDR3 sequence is CASSPHGASGSHEQFF. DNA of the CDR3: TGTGCCAGCAGCCCCCACGGGGCTAGCGGGAGCCATGAGCAGTTCTTC.

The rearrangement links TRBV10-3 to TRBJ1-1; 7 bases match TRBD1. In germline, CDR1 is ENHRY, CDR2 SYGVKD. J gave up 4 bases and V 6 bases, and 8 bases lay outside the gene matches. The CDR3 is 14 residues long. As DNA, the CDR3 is TGTGCCATCAGCCAACAGGGGCCTGTCACTGAAGCTTTCTTT. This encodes CAISQQGPVTEAFF.

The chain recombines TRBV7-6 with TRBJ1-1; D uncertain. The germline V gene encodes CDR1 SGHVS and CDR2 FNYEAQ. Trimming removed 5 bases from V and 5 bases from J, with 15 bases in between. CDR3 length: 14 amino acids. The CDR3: CASSPNQAGTEAFF. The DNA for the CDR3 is TGTGCCAGCAGCCCGAACCAAGCCGGGACTGAAGCTTTCTTT.

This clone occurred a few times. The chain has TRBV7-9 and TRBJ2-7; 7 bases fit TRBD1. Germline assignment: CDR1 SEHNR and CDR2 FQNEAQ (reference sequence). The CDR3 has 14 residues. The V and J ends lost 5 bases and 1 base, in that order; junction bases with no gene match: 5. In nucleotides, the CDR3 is TGTGCCAGCAGCCCCCCGGGACAGTCCTACGAGCAGTACTTC. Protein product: CASSPPGQSYEQYF. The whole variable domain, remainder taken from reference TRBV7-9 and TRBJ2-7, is DTGVSQNPRHKITKRGQNVTFRCDPISEHNRLYWYRQTLGQGPEFLTYFQNEAQLEKSRLLSDRFSAERPKGSFSTLEIQRTEQGDSAMYLCASSPPGQSYEQYFGPGTRLTVT.

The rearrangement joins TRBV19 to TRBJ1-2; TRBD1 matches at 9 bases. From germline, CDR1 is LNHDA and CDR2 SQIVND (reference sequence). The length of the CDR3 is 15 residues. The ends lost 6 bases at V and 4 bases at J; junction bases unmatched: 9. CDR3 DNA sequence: TGTGCCAGTAGAGCCCAGGACAGGGGAAGCTATGGCTACACCTTC. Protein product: CASRAQDRGSYGYTF.

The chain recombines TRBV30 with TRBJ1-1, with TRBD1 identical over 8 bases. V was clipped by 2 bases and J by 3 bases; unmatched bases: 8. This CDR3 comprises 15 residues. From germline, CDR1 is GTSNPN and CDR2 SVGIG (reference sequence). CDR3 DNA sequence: TGTGCCTGGAGTCCGCCGGACAGGGTACACACTGAAGCTTTCTTT. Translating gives CAWSPPDRVHTEAFF.

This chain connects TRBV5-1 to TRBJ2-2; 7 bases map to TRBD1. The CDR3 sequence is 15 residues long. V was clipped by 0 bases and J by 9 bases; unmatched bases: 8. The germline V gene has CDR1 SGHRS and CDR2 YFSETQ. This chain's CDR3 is CASSLGRQGDWELFF. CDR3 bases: TGCGCCAGCAGCTTGGGAAGACAGGGTGATTGGGAGCTGTTTTTT.

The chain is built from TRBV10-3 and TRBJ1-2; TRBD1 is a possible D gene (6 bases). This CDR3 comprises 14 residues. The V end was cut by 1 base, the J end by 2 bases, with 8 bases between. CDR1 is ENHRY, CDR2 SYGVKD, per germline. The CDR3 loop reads CAISEFRGNYGYTF. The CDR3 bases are TGTGCCATCAGTGAGTTCAGGGGAAACTATGGCTACACCTTC.

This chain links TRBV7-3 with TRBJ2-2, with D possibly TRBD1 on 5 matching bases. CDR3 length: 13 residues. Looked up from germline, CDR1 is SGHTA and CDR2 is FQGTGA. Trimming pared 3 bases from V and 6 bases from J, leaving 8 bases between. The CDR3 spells CASSFEGAGELFF. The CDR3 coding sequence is TGTGCCAGCAGCTTCGAAGGGGCCGGGGAGCTGTTTTTT.

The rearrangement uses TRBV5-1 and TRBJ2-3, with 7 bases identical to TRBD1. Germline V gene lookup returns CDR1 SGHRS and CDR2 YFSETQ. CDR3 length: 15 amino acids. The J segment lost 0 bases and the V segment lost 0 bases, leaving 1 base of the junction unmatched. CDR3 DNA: TGCGCCAGCAGCTTGGGACAGGGAAGCACAGATACGCAGTATTTT. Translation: CASSLGQGSTDTQYF.

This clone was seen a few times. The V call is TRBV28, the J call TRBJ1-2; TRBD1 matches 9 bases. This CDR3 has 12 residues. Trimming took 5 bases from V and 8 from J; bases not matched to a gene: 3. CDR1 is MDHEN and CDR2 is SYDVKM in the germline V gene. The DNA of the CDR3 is TGTGCCAGCAGTCCACAGGGGGCAGGCTACACCTTC. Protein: CASSPQGAGYTF.

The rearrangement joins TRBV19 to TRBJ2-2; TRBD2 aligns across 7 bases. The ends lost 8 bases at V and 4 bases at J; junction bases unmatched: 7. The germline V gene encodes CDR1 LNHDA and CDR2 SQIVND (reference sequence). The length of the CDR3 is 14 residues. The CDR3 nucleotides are TGTGCCAGTCTCCTCTCGGGGGGCACCGGGGAGCTGTTTTTT. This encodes CASLLSGGTGELFF.

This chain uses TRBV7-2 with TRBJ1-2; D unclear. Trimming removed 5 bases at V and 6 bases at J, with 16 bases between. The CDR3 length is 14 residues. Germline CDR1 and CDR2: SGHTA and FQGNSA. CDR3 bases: TGTGCCAGCAGCGAACAGACCCACGGGAATGGCTACACCTTC. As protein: CASSEQTHGNGYTF.

The CDR3 nucleotides read TGTGCCAGCAGCTTGACCCTCGGGACAGGGGACCGCTCACCCCTCCACTTT. It yields the protein CASSLTLGTGDRSPLHF. This sequence joins TRBV5-4 and TRBJ1-6; TRBD1 matches at 10 bases. Germline values: CDR1 SGHNT, CDR2 YYREEE (reference sequence). The CDR3 extends over 17 amino acids. V dropped 1 base and J dropped 10; count of bases not matched to a gene: 11.

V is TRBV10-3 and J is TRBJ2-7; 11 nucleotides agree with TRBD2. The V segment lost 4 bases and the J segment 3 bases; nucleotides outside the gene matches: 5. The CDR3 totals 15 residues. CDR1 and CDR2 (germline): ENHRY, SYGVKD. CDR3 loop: CAISATGTSGYEQYF. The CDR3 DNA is TGTGCCATCAGTGCGACCGGGACTAGCGGCTACGAGCAGTACTTC.

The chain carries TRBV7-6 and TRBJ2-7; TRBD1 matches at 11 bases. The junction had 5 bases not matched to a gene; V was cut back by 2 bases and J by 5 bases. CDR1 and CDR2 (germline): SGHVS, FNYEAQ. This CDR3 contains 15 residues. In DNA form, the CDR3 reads TGTGCCAGCAGCTTATTTGGACAGGGGGCGAACGAGCAGTACTTC. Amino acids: CASSLFGQGANEQYF. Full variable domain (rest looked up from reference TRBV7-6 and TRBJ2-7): GAGVSQSPRYKVTKRGQDVALRCDPISGHVSLYWYRQALGQGPEFLTYFNYEAQQDKSGLPNDRFSAERPEGSISTLTIQRTEQRDSAMYRCASSLFGQGANEQYFGPGTRLTVT.

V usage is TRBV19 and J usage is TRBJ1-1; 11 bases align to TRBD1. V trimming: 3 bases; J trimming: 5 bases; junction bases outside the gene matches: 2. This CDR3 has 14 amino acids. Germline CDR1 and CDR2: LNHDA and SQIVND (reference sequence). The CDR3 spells CASSMGQGGTEAFF. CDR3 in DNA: TGTGCCAGTAGTATGGGACAGGGGGGAACTGAAGCTTTCTTT.

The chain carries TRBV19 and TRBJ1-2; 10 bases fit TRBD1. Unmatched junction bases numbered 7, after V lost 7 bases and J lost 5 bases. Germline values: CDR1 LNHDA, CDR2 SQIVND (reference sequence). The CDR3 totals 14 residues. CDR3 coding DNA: TGTGCCAGTAACCCGGGACAGGGGCCATATGGCTACACCTTC. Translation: CASNPGQGPYGYTF.

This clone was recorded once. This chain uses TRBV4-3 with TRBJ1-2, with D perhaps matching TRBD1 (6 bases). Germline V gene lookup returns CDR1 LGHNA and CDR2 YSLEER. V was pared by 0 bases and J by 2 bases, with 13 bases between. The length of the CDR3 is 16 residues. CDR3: CASSQDRDTWNYGYTF. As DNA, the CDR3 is TGCGCCAGCAGCCAAGATCGGGACACTTGGAACTATGGCTACACCTTC.

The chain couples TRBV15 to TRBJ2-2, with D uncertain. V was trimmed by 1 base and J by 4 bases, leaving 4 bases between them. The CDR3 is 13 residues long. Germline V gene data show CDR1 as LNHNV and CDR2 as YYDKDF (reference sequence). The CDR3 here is CATSRAGTGELFF. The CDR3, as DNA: TGTGCCACCAGCAGAGCGGGCACCGGGGAGCTGTTTTTT.